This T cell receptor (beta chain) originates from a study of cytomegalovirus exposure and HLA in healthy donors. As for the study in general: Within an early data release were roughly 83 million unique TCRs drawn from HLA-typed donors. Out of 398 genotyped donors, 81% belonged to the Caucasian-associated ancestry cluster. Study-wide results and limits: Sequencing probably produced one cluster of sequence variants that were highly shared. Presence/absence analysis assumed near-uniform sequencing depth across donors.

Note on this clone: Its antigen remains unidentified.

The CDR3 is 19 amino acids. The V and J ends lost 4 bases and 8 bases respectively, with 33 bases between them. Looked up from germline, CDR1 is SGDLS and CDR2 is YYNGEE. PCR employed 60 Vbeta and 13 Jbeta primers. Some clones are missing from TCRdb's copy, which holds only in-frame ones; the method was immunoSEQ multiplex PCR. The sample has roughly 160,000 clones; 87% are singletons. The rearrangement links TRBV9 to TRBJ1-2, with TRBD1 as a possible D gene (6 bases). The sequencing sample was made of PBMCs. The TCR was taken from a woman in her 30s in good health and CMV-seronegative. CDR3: CASSLMANSFRDTERGYTF. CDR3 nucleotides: TGTGCCAGCAGCCTGATGGCCAATTCCTTCCGGGACACCGAGAGGGGCTACACCTTC.